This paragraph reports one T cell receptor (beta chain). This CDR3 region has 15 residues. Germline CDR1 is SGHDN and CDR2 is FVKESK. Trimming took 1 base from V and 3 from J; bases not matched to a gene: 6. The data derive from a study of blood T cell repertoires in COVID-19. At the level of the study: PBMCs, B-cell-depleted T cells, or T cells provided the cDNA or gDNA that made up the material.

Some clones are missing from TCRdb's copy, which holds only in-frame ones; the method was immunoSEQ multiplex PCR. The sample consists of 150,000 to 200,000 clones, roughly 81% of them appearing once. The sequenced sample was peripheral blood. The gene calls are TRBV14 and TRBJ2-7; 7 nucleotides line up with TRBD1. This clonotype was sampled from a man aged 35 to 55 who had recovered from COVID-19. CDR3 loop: CASSQVTGAFYEQYF. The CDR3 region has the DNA TGTGCCAGCAGCCAAGTCACAGGGGCCTTCTACGAGCAGTACTTC.